This T cell receptor (beta chain) was sequenced in a study of blood T cells in healthy people across ages (dated by TCRdb to about 2015). Regarding the research as a whole: In model experiments, roughly one uniquely barcoded TCR beta cDNA molecule per two T cells was captured by template switching. The study measured age-related changes in TCR beta repertoire diversity using deep sequencing normalized with unique cDNA molecular identifiers. The donors were split into four age groups: young (average around 17 years), middle-aged (39), aged (62) and long-lived (approximately 80). Donors of different ages were randomly distributed across sequencing lanes to avoid experimental bias. For two donors (one aged 18 to 30 and one aged 80 or older), the study analyzed two additional independent replicas of 1 million unique cDNA reads from the same blood draw.

The library came from 5' RACE. The sequencing machine was an Illumina HiSeq 2500. A second roughly 7 to 12 cycle PCR used a sample-barcoded 5' primer and a J-beta primer mix. A unique molecular identifier was introduced onto each TCR beta cDNA molecule by a template-switch 5' adaptor carrying 12 random nucleotides. At least 2.5 million CDR3-containing paired-end reads were obtained from each sample. First-strand cDNA was synthesized from all RNA with the Mint cDNA synthesis kit, primed by a TRBC-specific oligonucleotide. All cDNA was treated with uracil-DNA glycosylase and then went through a first 18-cycle PCR with the universal primers M1SS and BC2_uni_R. The authors' analysis ran thus. For normalization, 1 million high-quality reads, each with a distinct molecular identifier, were randomly selected from each sample. Instead of being binned into consensus sequences, reads that shared molecular identifiers were thrown out. CDR3 identification, clonotype clustering and error correction used MiTCR with a Q25 quality threshold and the strictest error-elimination algorithm. A nonparametric unseen species model with Euler transformation was used to estimate a lower bound on total TCR beta diversity. The public reads were run again by TCRdb, first through fastp at Q25 and then through MiXCR, and only productive beta chains were kept. Entries are consolidated by CDR3 protein sequence, retaining the most common genes and DNA. The V and J calls here are based on TCRdb, not the publication. The sample includes hundreds of thousands of distinct CDR3 sequences, with around half observed a single time. Of the sample, 18% falls within the top ten clones.

Beyond this particular receptor, the publication reports: Compared with the aged group, more naive CD4+ T cells, fewer expanded clones and increased TCR diversity were shown by the long-lived group, suggesting age selection. The CMV infection status of donors was not known, potentially confounding age-related changes in expanded clonotypes. Observed TCR beta diversity per million T cells fell roughly linearly with age, and a significant reduction was already apparent by age roughly 40. A strong correlation was found between observed TCR beta diversity and the percentage of naive T cells measured by flow cytometry. Total diversity estimates from one million sequenced T cells were considered lower bounds and underestimates. Conclusive comparison of naive and antigen-experienced compartments was prevented by the profiling of bulk unsorted PBMCs.

Donors were around 37 systemically healthy Caucasian individuals from Russia aged roughly 6 to 90 years. About 10 milliliters of peripheral blood were collected from each donor into EDTA-treated Vacutainer tubes. Ficoll-Paque density-gradient centrifugation was used to isolate PBMCs, with at least 6.5 million per sample. Total RNA, at least 6 micrograms per sample, was extracted from PBMCs with Trizol reagent. The percentages of naive CD45RAhigh/CD27high T cells were determined by flow cytometry on a PBMC aliquot from every donor. In the case of this clonotype: This receptor's antigen is unknown. Per-base qualities were not stored, and no clone one base away is much larger.

The trim is 5 bases for V and 2 bases for J, with a gap of 11 bases between the germline ends. The CDR3 sequence holds 13 residues, the cysteine and phenylalanine included. Only the CDR3 region is kept as DNA, spanning 39 bases read in frame from base 1. CDR1 SQVTM and CDR2 ANQGSEA are derived from the germline V gene. The clonotype was recovered from a man aged 80 or over in good health. Sequencing was carried out using blood. The chain couples TRBV29-1 to TRBJ2-3; no D segment can be confidently identified. The DNA is TGCAGCGTTCCGGGCACGGTCACAGATACGCAGTATTTT. The encoded protein is CSVPGTVTDTQYF.